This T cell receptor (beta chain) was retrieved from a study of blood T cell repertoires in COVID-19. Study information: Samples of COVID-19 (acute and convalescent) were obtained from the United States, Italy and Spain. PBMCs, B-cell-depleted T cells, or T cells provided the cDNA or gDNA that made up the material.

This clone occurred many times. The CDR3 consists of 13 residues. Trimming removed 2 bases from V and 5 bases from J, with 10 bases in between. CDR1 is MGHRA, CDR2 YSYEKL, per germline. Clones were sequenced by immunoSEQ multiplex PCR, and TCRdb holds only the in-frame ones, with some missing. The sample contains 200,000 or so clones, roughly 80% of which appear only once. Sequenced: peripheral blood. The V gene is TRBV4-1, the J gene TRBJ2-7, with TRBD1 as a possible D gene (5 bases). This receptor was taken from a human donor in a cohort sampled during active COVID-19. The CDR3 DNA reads TGCGCCAGCAGCCAAATAGGCAGGGACGAGCAGTACTTC. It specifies CASSQIGRDEQYF.